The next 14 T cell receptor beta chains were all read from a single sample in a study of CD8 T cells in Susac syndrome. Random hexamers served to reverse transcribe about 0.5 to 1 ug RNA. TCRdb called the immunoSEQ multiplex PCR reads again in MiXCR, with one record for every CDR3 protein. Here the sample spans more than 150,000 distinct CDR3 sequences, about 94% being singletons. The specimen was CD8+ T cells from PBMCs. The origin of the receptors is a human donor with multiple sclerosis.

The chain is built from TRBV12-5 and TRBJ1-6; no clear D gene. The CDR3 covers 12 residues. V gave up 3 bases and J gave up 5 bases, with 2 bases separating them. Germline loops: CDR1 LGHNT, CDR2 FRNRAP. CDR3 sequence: CASGFHNSPLHF. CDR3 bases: TGTGCTAGTGGTTTCCATAATTCACCCCTCCACTTT. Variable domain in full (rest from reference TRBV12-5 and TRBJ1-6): DARVTQTPRHKVTEMGQEVTMRCQPILGHNTVFWYRQTMMQGLELLAYFRNRAPLDDSGMPKDRFSAEMPDATLATLKIQPSEPRDSAVYFCASGFHNSPLHFGNGTRLTVT.

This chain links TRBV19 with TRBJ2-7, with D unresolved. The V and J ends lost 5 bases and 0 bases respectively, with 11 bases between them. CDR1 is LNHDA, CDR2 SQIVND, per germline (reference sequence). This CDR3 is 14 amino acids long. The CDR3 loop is CASSRRSVSYEQYF. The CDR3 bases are TGTGCCAGTAGTCGTCGCTCGGTCTCCTACGAGCAGTACTTC.

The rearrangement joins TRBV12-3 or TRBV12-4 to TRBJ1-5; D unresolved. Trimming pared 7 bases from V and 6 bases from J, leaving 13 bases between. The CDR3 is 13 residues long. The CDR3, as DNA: TGTGCCAGCAACCCCCGGGTAGGTCAGCCCCAGCATTTT. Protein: CASNPRVGQPQHF.

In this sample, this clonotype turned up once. The CDR3: CASSGDSRLTLHF. The CDR3 nucleotides read TGTGCCAGCAGCGGGGACAGTCGACTAACCCTCCACTTT. The chain couples TRBV5-6 to TRBJ1-6; 7 positions match TRBD1. This CDR3 is 13 amino acids long. The ends lost 4 bases at V and 14 bases at J; junction bases unmatched: 9. The germline CDR1 and CDR2 sequences are SGHDT and YYEEEE.

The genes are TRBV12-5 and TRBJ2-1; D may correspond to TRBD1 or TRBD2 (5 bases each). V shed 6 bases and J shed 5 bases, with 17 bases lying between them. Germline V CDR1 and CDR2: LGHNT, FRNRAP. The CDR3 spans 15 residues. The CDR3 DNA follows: TGTGCTAGTGGGCCGAACCCGGGACGGAACAATGAGCAGTTCTTC. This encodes CASGPNPGRNNEQFF. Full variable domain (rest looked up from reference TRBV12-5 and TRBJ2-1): DARVTQTPRHKVTEMGQEVTMRCQPILGHNTVFWYRQTMMQGLELLAYFRNRAPLDDSGMPKDRFSAEMPDATLATLKIQPSEPRDSAVYFCASGPNPGRNNEQFFGPGTRLTVL.

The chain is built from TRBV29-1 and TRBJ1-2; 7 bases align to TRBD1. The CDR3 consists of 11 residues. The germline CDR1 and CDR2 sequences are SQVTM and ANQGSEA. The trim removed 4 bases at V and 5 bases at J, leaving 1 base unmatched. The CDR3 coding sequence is TGCAGCGTTGCAGGGGGGTATGGCTACACCTTC. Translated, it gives CSVAGGYGYTF. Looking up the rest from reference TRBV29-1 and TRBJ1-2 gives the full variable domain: SAVISQKPSRDICQRGTSLTIQCQVDSQVTMMFWYRQQPGQSLTLIATANQGSEATYESGFVIDKFPISRPNLTFSTLTVSNMSPEDSSIYLCSVAGGYGYTFGSGTRLTVV.

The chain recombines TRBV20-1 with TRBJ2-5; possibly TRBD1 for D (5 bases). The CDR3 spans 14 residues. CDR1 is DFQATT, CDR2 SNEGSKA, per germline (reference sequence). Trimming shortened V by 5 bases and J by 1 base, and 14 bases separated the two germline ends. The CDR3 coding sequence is TGCAGTGCTCCCAGACAGACATTCCAAGAGACCCAGTACTTC. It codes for CSAPRQTFQETQYF.

CDR3 nucleotide sequence: TGTGCCAGCTCACCAAAGGAAGGGGAACTCTACAATGAGCAGTTCTTC. It translates to CASSPKEGELYNEQFF. The chain is built from TRBV18 and TRBJ2-1; possibly TRBD1 for D (5 bases). The V end was cut by 2 bases, the J end by 3 bases, with 14 bases between. The CDR3 runs 16 residues. CDR1 KGHSH and CDR2 LQKENI come from the germline V gene.

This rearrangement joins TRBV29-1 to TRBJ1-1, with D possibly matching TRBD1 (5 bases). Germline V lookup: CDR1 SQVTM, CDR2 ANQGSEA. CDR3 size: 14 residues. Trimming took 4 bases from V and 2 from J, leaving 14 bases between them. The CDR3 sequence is CSVGDTGFNTEAFF. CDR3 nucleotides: TGCAGCGTTGGGGATACAGGATTTAACACTGAAGCTTTCTTT.

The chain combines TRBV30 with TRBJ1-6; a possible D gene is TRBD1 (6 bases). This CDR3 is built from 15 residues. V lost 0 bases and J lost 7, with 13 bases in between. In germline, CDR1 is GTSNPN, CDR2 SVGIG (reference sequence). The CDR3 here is CAWSVPDSQNSPLHF. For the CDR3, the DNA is TGTGCCTGGAGTGTACCGGACAGTCAGAATTCACCCCTCCACTTT.

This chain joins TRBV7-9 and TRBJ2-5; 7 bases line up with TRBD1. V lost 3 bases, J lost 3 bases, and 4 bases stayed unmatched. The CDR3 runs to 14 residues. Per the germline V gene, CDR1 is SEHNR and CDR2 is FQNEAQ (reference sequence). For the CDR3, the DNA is TGTGCCAGCAGCTTGTCACAGGGGAAAGAGACCCAGTACTTC. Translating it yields CASSLSQGKETQYF.

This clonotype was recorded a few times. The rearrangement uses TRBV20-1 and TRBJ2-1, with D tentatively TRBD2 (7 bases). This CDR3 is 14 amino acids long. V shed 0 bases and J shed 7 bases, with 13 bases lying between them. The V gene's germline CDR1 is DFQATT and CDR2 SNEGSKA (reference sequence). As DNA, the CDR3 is TGCAGTGCTAGAGATCTGGCGGGGGCTAATGAGCAGTTCTTC. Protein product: CSARDLAGANEQFF.

Here the CDR3 reads CASSLRTSGTGELFF. The DNA of the CDR3 is TGTGCCAGCAGCTTACGGACTAGCGGGACCGGGGAGCTGTTTTTT. J is TRBJ2-2 and V is TRBV9; 11 bases line up with TRBD2. Germline CDR1 reads SGDLS; CDR2 reads YYNGEE. Losses at the gene ends were 4 bases for V and 5 bases for J; bases not matched to a gene: 4. This CDR3 region has 15 residues.

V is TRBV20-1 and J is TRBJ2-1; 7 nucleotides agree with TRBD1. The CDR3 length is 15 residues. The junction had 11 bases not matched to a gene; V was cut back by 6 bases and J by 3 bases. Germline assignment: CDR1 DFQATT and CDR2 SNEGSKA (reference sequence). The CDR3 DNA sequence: TGCAGTGCCCTCCAAGGGGACAGAGACTACAATGAGCAGTTCTTC. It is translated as CSALQGDRDYNEQFF.